This T cell receptor (beta chain) originates from a study of blood T cell repertoires in COVID-19. Study as a whole: The samples span acute and convalescent COVID-19 from the United States, Italy and Spain.

Original processing methods: Cell counts per sample came from amplifying reference gene primers. The method was immunoSEQ multiplex PCR; TCRdb's version includes in-frame clones alone and lacks a portion of them. The DNA gave D and trimming, while V, J and clone size come from that table. The sample lists about 360,000 clones; more than 70% were seen once. The study assigned cohorts using participant-reported clinical history. Recovery meant two consecutive negative NP/OP PCR tests, professional clearance, or resolved symptoms. This CDR3 comprises 13 residues. The germline gives CDR1 LGHNT, CDR2 FRNRAP. Trimming stripped 6 bases from V and 4 bases from J, with 10 bases between.

The sequence derives from a young man who had recovered from COVID-19. V and J are TRBV12-5 and TRBJ2-1; D possibly corresponds to TRBD2 (5 bases). Sequencing was done on a sample of PBMCs or T cells enriched from blood (not recorded which). As DNA, the CDR3 is TGTGCTAGTGGACTGCGGGTTTACAATGAGCAGTTCTTC. Translated, it gives CASGLRVYNEQFF.